This T cell receptor (beta chain) was recorded in a study of blood T cell repertoires in COVID-19 (dated by TCRdb to about 2020). General notes on the study: Samples covering the acute and convalescent phases of COVID-19 were provided by collaborators in the United States, Italy and Spain. HLA class I and class II types, where available, came from metadata supplied by the sample provider rather than from assay-based typing. The samples were drawn from the first 160 participants of the ongoing ImmuneRACE study and from 950 to 1,500 subjects provided by 6 global collaborators. The prospective study material was composed of cDNA or gDNA derived from T cells, B-cell-depleted T cells, or PBMCs. The repertoires were released in a freely available public database intended as a resource for research on the immune response to SARS-CoV-2. Subjects who had been exposed to COVID-19, were actively infected with it, or had recovered from it provided the deeply sampled blood TCRbeta repertoires that made up the dataset. The sample metadata nearly always contained a de-identified subject ID, COVID-19 status, age in years and sex.

For this clone: This clone's antigen is unknown. Base qualities are not at hand, and no much larger clone is one base apart.

The immunoSEQ Assay, a bias-controlled multiplex PCR, was used to amplify TCRbeta CDR3 regions from genomic DNA. The authors' pipeline ran thus. The number of nucleated cells in each sample was estimated from the amplification of reference gene primers within the assay. To quantify the absolute abundance of each unique TCRbeta CDR3 rearrangement, sequence reads were collapsed and filtered. For each sample, productive Simpson clonality was calculated by taking the square root of Simpson's diversity index across productive rearrangements. TCRdb limited this immuneACCESS table to in-frame rearrangements with V and J called. A share of clones is missing; checked studies link under half to unresolved V genes, and the rest is unexplained. V and J calls and clone size are as listed in that table; D and trimming were resolved from the DNA. Counted in this sample were some 200,000 clones; just under 85% of them appeared once. Roughly 8% of the sample lies in the top ten.

Each collaborating institution followed its own protocols to collect whole blood in K2EDTA tubes. For TCRbeta analysis, collaborators shipped samples as frozen whole blood, isolated PBMCs, or DNA extracted from either of those sample types. Points the paper makes about the study in general: How much clinical and demographic metadata was included differed by source and by participant, and the metadata was provided uncurated.

This TCR came from a woman between 50 and 59 years old with active or convalescent COVID-19. Source material: peripheral blood.

Read as DNA, the sequence is TGTGCCAGCAGTGATCATAGTGAAAAACTGTTTTTT. It encodes CASSDHSEKLFF. The rearranged segments are TRBV6-4 and TRBJ1-4, with the D gene not clear enough to name. V loses 3 bases, J loses 7 bases, and the germline ends lie 6 bases apart. Inclusive of the bounding cysteine and phenylalanine, the CDR3 is 12 residues long. Here the CDR3 DNA is all that survives: 36 bases in frame from base 1. CDR1 MRHNA and CDR2 SNTAGT are derived from the germline V gene.